The 17 T cell receptor beta chains below all came from one sample that was sequenced in a study of PD-L1 blockade in urothelial cancer. The assay was immunoSEQ multiplex PCR, and TCRdb's table has in-frame clones only and misses some. Among about 72,000 clones listed, about 90% were seen once. The sample's time point: pretreatment peripheral blood. Sample: PBMCs, taken around atezolizumab (anti-PD-L1) treatment. The source of these receptors is a man between 65 and 85 years old with urothelial cancer.

V usage is TRBV28 and J usage is TRBJ1-5; 7 bases match TRBD1. V shed 4 bases, J shed 6 bases, and the junction held 3 bases outside the gene matches. The germline V gene encodes CDR1 MDHEN and CDR2 SYDVKM. The CDR3 consists of 13 residues. As DNA, the CDR3 is TGTGCCAGCAGTTACAGGGGTACTCAGCCCCAGCATTTT. Translating gives CASSYRGTQPQHF.

The gene calls are TRBV20-1 and TRBJ2-5; the D gene is possibly TRBD2 (5 bases). The CDR3 consists of 11 residues. CDR1 is DFQATT, CDR2 SNEGSKA, per germline (reference sequence). The V gene lost 6 bases and the J gene lost 6 bases, with 11 bases spanning the gap. Here the CDR3 reads CSAIARQTQYF. The CDR3 DNA reads as TGCAGTGCCATAGCGCGGCAGACCCAGTACTTC.

The chain links TRBV5-8 to TRBJ2-4; tentatively, D is TRBD2 (7 bases). Per germline, CDR1 SGHTS and CDR2 YDEGEE. The CDR3 is 15 amino acids. Trimming removed 0 bases at V and 8 bases at J, with 15 bases between. In DNA form, the CDR3 reads TGTGCCAGCAGCTTGGCCAGCGGAGGGGGGGACATTCAGTACTTC. Its protein is CASSLASGGGDIQYF.

This clone was seen just once. V and J are TRBV28 and TRBJ2-1, with D possibly matching TRBD2 (6 bases). The V and J ends lost 10 bases and 9 bases respectively, with 13 bases between them. Germline-derived CDR1 and CDR2 are MDHEN and SYDVKM. The CDR3 consists of 11 residues. The CDR3 coding sequence is TGTGCCACCGAGCGGGTGATTGAGCAGTTCTTC. Protein sequence: CATERVIEQFF.

The rearrangement uses TRBV23-1 and TRBJ2-3, with 10 bases identical to TRBD2. TRBV23-1 is flagged as an ORF with uncertain function. The CDR3 runs 16 residues. The V gene end was trimmed by 3 bases and the J gene end by 6 bases; junction bases not matched to a gene: 9. CDR3 sequence: CASSHAKREGWDTQYF. The CDR3 region has the DNA TGCGCCAGCAGTCATGCTAAGCGGGAGGGATGGGATACGCAGTATTTT.

The chain carries TRBV18 and TRBJ1-4; the match to TRBD1 covers 7 bases. V was pared by 5 bases and J by 8 bases, with 5 bases of the junction left unmatched. The CDR3 is made up of 13 amino acids. Per germline, CDR1 KGHSH and CDR2 LQKENI. CDR3 sequence reads: CASSSGQREKLFF. The DNA of the CDR3 is TGTGCCAGCTCATCGGGACAGCGGGAAAAACTGTTTTTT.

The genes are TRBV2 and TRBJ2-1; TRBD2 matches at 13 bases. Germline V gene lookup returns CDR1 SNHLY and CDR2 FYNNEI. V gave up 6 bases and J gave up 4 bases; unmatched junction bases: 0. This CDR3 is built from 14 residues. The CDR3 spells CASRGLAGYNEQFF. CDR3 DNA: TGTGCCAGCAGGGGACTAGCGGGGTACAATGAGCAGTTCTTC.

The genes are TRBV6-6 and TRBJ1-1; 8 positions agree with TRBD1. V lost 7 bases to trimming and J lost 4 bases; unmatched junction nucleotides: 5. This CDR3 comprises 13 residues. Germline lookup yields CDR1 MNHNY and CDR2 SVGAGI (reference sequence). The CDR3 sequence is CASTTGTGTEAFF. Written as DNA, the CDR3 is TGTGCCAGCACCACCGGGACAGGCACTGAAGCTTTCTTT.

The rearrangement uses TRBV5-6 and TRBJ2-1, with 7 bases identical to TRBD2. The CDR3 is 16 amino acids. CDR1 and CDR2 from the germline V gene are SGHDT and YYEEEE. The ends lost 0 bases at V and 3 bases at J; junction bases unmatched: 6. The CDR3 DNA reads TGTGCCAGCAGCTTGGCGGGCAAGCGGGGCTACAATGAGCAGTTCTTC. Amino acids: CASSLAGKRGYNEQFF.

This chain links TRBV27 with TRBJ2-1; D perhaps matches TRBD1 (6 bases). The ends were cut back, 5 bases at V and 7 bases at J, with 15 bases in the middle. The germline CDR1 and CDR2 sequences are MNHEY and SMNVEV (reference sequence). The CDR3 extends over 14 amino acids. The CDR3, as DNA: TGTGCCAGCAGTCCCCTCGCGAGGGGGAATGAGCAGTTCTTC. Translated, it gives CASSPLARGNEQFF.

This clone showed up just once. The chain employs TRBV18 and TRBJ1-5; D ambiguous. Germline values: CDR1 KGHSH, CDR2 LQKENI. CDR3 size: 13 residues. The V gene lost 2 bases and the J gene lost 2 bases, with 4 bases spanning the gap. CDR3 DNA sequence: TGTGCCAGCTCACCATCGGGCAATCAGCCCCAGCATTTT. This sequence encodes CASSPSGNQPQHF. Full variable domain (outside the CDR3, taken from reference TRBV18 and TRBJ1-5): NAGVMQNPRHLVRRRGQEARLRCSPMKGHSHVYWYRQLPEEGLKFMVYLQKENIIDESGMPKERFSAEFPKEGPSILRIQQVVRGDSAAYFCASSPSGNQPQHFGDGTRLSIL.

This chain connects TRBV5-1 to TRBJ2-5, with D tentatively TRBD1 (6 bases). Between the trimmed V and J ends, which lost 4 bases and 2 bases, there was a span of 21 bases. The CDR3 covers 17 residues. Germline loops: CDR1 SGHRS, CDR2 YFSETQ. DNA for the CDR3: TGCGCCAGCAGCCCGGGCCTGGTACAGGGATTTCAAGAGACCCAGTACTTC. Translated, it gives CASSPGLVQGFQETQYF.

V usage is TRBV28 and J usage is TRBJ2-3; 9 bases line up with TRBD1. Trimming took 6 bases from V and 4 from J; bases not matched to a gene: 8. The V gene's germline CDR1 is MDHEN and CDR2 SYDVKM. This CDR3 spans 15 amino acids. The DNA of the CDR3 is TGTGCCAGCAGAAAAATCACAGGGGGCTCAGATACGCAGTATTTT. Translation: CASRKITGGSDTQYF.

The chain uses TRBV4-1 and TRBJ2-7, with 7 bases lining up with TRBD1. The germline CDR1 and CDR2 sequences are MGHRA and YSYEKL. The CDR3 contains 13 residues. V shed 6 bases, J shed 6 bases, and the junction held 8 bases outside the gene matches. The CDR3 DNA is TGCGCCAGCAGTCCAACAGGGGTGGGCGAGCAGTACTTC. This sequence encodes CASSPTGVGEQYF.

The CDR3 loop is CASSYSRTSGKETQYF. CDR3 nucleotides: TGTGCCAGCAGTTACTCTAGGACTAGCGGGAAAGAGACCCAGTACTTC. The chain carries TRBV6-5 and TRBJ2-5; 12 nucleotides line up with TRBD2. V lost 0 bases to trimming and J lost 3 bases; unmatched junction nucleotides: 2. Germline CDR1 MNHEY, CDR2 SVGAGI. The CDR3 is made up of 16 amino acids.

This sequence joins TRBV21-1 and TRBJ2-5; the DNA was not compared with TRBD1, the D call given in the table. TRBV21-1 is listed as a pseudogene. CDR3 length: 13 residues. The CDR3 DNA reads TGTGCCAGCAGCAGACAGGGCCAAGAGACCCAGTACTTC. It yields the protein CASSRQGQETQYF.

V gene TRBV28 combines with J gene TRBJ2-5; tentative D call: TRBD2 (7 bases). Germline values: CDR1 MDHEN, CDR2 SYDVKM. Between the trimmed V and J ends, which lost 7 bases and 5 bases, there was a span of 11 bases. The CDR3 totals 12 residues. The CDR3 nucleotides are TGTGCCAGCAAAAGGGGGGGCGAGACCCAGTACTTC. This codes for CASKRGGETQYF.